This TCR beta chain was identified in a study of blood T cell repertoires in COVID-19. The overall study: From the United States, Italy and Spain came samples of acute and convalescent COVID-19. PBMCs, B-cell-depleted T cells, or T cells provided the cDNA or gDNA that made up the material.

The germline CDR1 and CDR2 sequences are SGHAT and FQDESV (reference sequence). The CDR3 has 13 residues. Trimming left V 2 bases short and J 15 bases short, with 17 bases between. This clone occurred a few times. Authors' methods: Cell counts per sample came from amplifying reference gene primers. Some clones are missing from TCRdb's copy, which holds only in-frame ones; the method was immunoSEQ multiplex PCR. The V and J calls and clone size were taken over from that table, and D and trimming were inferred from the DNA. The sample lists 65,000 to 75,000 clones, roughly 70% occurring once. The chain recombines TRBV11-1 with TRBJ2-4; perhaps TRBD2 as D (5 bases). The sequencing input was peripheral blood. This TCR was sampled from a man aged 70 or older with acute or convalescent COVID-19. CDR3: CASSLTLAPPPYF. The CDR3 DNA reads TGTGCCAGCAGCTTAACATTAGCGCCACCCCCGTACTTC.